These T cell receptor beta chains were read from a single sample in a study of blood T cell repertoires in COVID-19. The data were produced by immunoSEQ multiplex PCR, yet TCRdb's version contains in-frame clones alone and is incomplete. The sample holds around 58,000 clones; almost 90% are singletons and the top ten take roughly an eighth. The sequencing sample was made of peripheral blood. The receptors here all came from a man in his sixties with active COVID-19. The CDR3 runs from the conserved cysteine through the conserved F or W. Fields, in order: J gene, clone size, D gene, V gene, CDR3 DNA, CDR3 protein. A D gene is named only where the DNA matches it firmly. Only some rows state a clone size, as once, few, many or a class for expanded clones.

j_gene: TRBJ1-1
abundance: NA
d_gene: TRBD1
v_gene: TRBV7-9
CDR3nt: TGTGCCAGCAGCTTAACAGGGGCGGTTGAAGCTTTCTTT
CDR3aa: CASSLTGAVEAFF

j_gene: TRBJ2-1
abundance: once
d_gene: NA
v_gene: TRBV4-3
CDR3nt: TGCGCCAGCAGCCAAGATCCCGGGAGATCCTACAATGAGCAGTTCTTC
CDR3aa: CASSQDPGRSYNEQFF

j_gene: TRBJ1-1
abundance: NA
d_gene: NA
v_gene: TRBV29-1
CDR3nt: TGCAGCGTTGAAGTAAGCAGGGACACTGAAGCTTTCTTT
CDR3aa: CSVEVSRDTEAFF

j_gene: TRBJ1-1
abundance: NA
d_gene: NA
v_gene: TRBV11-1
CDR3nt: TGTGCCAGCAGCTTCGGTCTGAACACTGAAGCTTTCTTT
CDR3aa: CASSFGLNTEAFF

j_gene: TRBJ2-3
abundance: NA
d_gene: NA
v_gene: TRBV18
CDR3nt: TGTGCCAGCTCACCCTTAAACCGGGACTCCTCTCCAGATACGCAGTATTTT
CDR3aa: CASSPLNRDSSPDTQYF

j_gene: TRBJ1-2
abundance: NA
d_gene: TRBD1
v_gene: TRBV6-5
CDR3nt: TGTGCCAGCAGTTTAAGGGGCGCAGGGGGTCTAGGCTACACCTTC
CDR3aa: CASSLRGAGGLGYTF

j_gene: TRBJ2-7
abundance: NA
d_gene: TRBD2
v_gene: TRBV11-2
CDR3nt: TGTGCCAGCAGCTCCAGCGGGAGTTGGATCTACGAGCAGTACTTC
CDR3aa: CASSSSGSWIYEQYF

j_gene: TRBJ2-5
abundance: NA
d_gene: NA
v_gene: TRBV11-2
CDR3nt: TGTGCCAGCAGCTCCACGATCCGAGGAGAGACCCAGTACTTC
CDR3aa: CASSSTIRGETQYF

j_gene: TRBJ2-3
abundance: NA
d_gene: TRBD2
v_gene: TRBV5-8
CDR3nt: TGTGCCAGCAGCTTGTTGCGGGAGGGCCCAGATACGCAGTATTTT
CDR3aa: CASSLLREGPDTQYF

j_gene: TRBJ2-5
abundance: once
d_gene: TRBD1
v_gene: TRBV2
CDR3nt: TGTGCCAGCAGCGGAGGACAGGGGGCTGGCGAGACCCAGTACTTC
CDR3aa: CASSGGQGAGETQYF

j_gene: TRBJ1-4
abundance: NA
d_gene: TRBD1
v_gene: TRBV20-1
CDR3nt: TGCAGTGCTAGTAAAGGCAGTGGACAGGGGTTTGAAAAACTGTTTTTT
CDR3aa: CSASKGSGQGFEKLFF

j_gene: TRBJ2-1
abundance: NA
d_gene: TRBD2
v_gene: TRBV5-4
CDR3nt: TGTGCCAGCAGCCTACCACCGGGACTAGCGGGTACTAGCTCCTACAATGAGCAGTTCTTC
CDR3aa: CASSLPPGLAGTSSYNEQFF

j_gene: TRBJ2-7
abundance: once
d_gene: TRBD1
v_gene: TRBV25-1
CDR3nt: TGTGCCGGGACAGGATCCGAGCAGTACTTC
CDR3aa: CAGTGSEQYF

j_gene: TRBJ2-1
abundance: NA
d_gene: TRBD2
v_gene: TRBV3-1/TRBV3-2
CDR3nt: TGTGCCAGCAGTGGAGGGAGTAGCGGGGGCAATGAGCAGTTCTTC
CDR3aa: CASSGGSSGGNEQFF

j_gene: TRBJ1-1
abundance: few
d_gene: NA
v_gene: TRBV5-8
CDR3nt: TGTGCCAGCAGCTTGGGGGCCTCCCGGCCGAACACTGAAGCTTTCTTT
CDR3aa: CASSLGASRPNTEAFF

j_gene: TRBJ1-6
abundance: NA
d_gene: TRBD1
v_gene: TRBV4-3
CDR3nt: TGCGCCAGCAGCCGGGACAGGGGCGGTATTGGGAATAATTCACCCCTCCACTTT
CDR3aa: CASSRDRGGIGNNSPLHF

j_gene: TRBJ2-1
abundance: NA
d_gene: NA
v_gene: TRBV7-2
CDR3nt: TGTGCCAGCAGCGCAGTAGCGGACCCCTACAATGAGCAGTTCTTC
CDR3aa: CASSAVADPYNEQFF

j_gene: TRBJ2-1
abundance: once
d_gene: NA
v_gene: TRBV2
CDR3nt: TGTGCCAGCACGGATGGGAGGGGGGGGTACAATGAGCAGTTCTTC
CDR3aa: CASTDGRGGYNEQFF

j_gene: TRBJ2-7
abundance: NA
d_gene: TRBD1
v_gene: TRBV30
CDR3nt: TGTGCCTGGAGTGTACAGGGGCTGCCCTCCTACGAGCAGTACTTC
CDR3aa: CAWSVQGLPSYEQYF

j_gene: TRBJ1-5
abundance: NA
d_gene: NA
v_gene: TRBV5-6
CDR3nt: TGTGCCAGCAGCTTGGGCATGAGAGTAAACAATCAGCCCCAGCATTTT
CDR3aa: CASSLGMRVNNQPQHF

j_gene: TRBJ2-5
abundance: NA
d_gene: NA
v_gene: TRBV5-1
CDR3nt: TGCGCCAGCAGCTTGGGGGCAGGGTTCAGGGAGACCCAGTACTTC
CDR3aa: CASSLGAGFRETQYF

j_gene: TRBJ2-5
abundance: NA
d_gene: TRBD2
v_gene: TRBV7-2
CDR3nt: TGTGCCAGCGCGGCAGCGGGACGGCGGGAGACCCAGTACTTC
CDR3aa: CASAAAGRRETQYF

j_gene: TRBJ2-1
abundance: NA
d_gene: NA
v_gene: TRBV6-5
CDR3nt: TGTGCCAGCAGACCGGGACAAATCCTTGACAATGAGCAGTTCTTC
CDR3aa: CASRPGQILDNEQFF

j_gene: TRBJ2-5
abundance: NA
d_gene: TRBD1
v_gene: TRBV5-1
CDR3nt: TGCGCCAGCAGCTTGACCCCCGGGACAGGGGTAGAGACCCAGTACTTC
CDR3aa: CASSLTPGTGVETQYF

j_gene: TRBJ2-7
abundance: NA
d_gene: TRBD1
v_gene: TRBV19
CDR3nt: TGTGCCAGTAGCTCCCCTAGGGGACAGTCCCATGGGAAGCAGTACTTC
CDR3aa: CASSSPRGQSHGKQYF

j_gene: TRBJ1-2
abundance: NA
d_gene: NA
v_gene: TRBV30
CDR3nt: TGTGCCTGGAATCCGGGAACTTATGGCTACACCTTC
CDR3aa: CAWNPGTYGYTF

j_gene: TRBJ2-1
abundance: NA
d_gene: NA
v_gene: TRBV29-1
CDR3nt: TGCAGCGTTGACGTGGGCGACTCCTACAATGAGCAGTTCTTC
CDR3aa: CSVDVGDSYNEQFF

j_gene: TRBJ1-2
abundance: NA
d_gene: NA
v_gene: TRBV6-6
CDR3nt: TGTGCCAGCAGCCCGGACAGTTTTGGCTACACCTTC
CDR3aa: CASSPDSFGYTF

j_gene: TRBJ2-2
abundance: NA
d_gene: NA
v_gene: TRBV7-7
CDR3nt: TGTGCTAGCAGCCCACGCCGGGGGAAAACCGGGGAGCTGTTTTTT
CDR3aa: CASSPRRGKTGELFF

j_gene: TRBJ2-5
abundance: NA
d_gene: TRBD2
v_gene: TRBV6-8
CDR3nt: TGTGCCAGCAGTTTCTCTAGCGGGACCCCTCAAGAGACCCAGTACTTC
CDR3aa: CASSFSSGTPQETQYF

j_gene: TRBJ1-4
abundance: NA
d_gene: NA
v_gene: TRBV5-7
CDR3nt: TGTGCCAGCAGCTTGGAACAGGCCGGTGAAAAACTGTTTTTT
CDR3aa: CASSLEQAGEKLFF

j_gene: TRBJ2-5
abundance: NA
d_gene: TRBD2
v_gene: TRBV24-1
CDR3nt: TGTGCCACCAGTGATCGATCCACTAGCGGTCAAGAGACCCAGTACTTC
CDR3aa: CATSDRSTSGQETQYF

j_gene: TRBJ2-1
abundance: NA
d_gene: TRBD2
v_gene: TRBV6-6
CDR3nt: TGTGCCAGCAGTTACCGGACTAGAGGCGTCCTCTATGAGCAGTTCTTC
CDR3aa: CASSYRTRGVLYEQFF

j_gene: TRBJ2-3
abundance: NA
d_gene: TRBD1
v_gene: TRBV5-1
CDR3nt: TGCGCCAGCAGCTTGGGGGACAGAAACACAGATACGCAGTATTTT
CDR3aa: CASSLGDRNTDTQYF

j_gene: TRBJ1-5
abundance: NA
d_gene: NA
v_gene: TRBV28
CDR3nt: TGTGCCAGCAGTTTGGCCAGGGGTGGGCCCCAGCATTTT
CDR3aa: CASSLARGGPQHF

j_gene: TRBJ1-2
abundance: NA
d_gene: NA
v_gene: TRBV2
CDR3nt: TGTGCCAGCAGTGAGATCAGGGCAGATACTAACTATGGCTACACCTTC
CDR3aa: CASSEIRADTNYGYTF

j_gene: TRBJ1-1
abundance: NA
d_gene: NA
v_gene: TRBV6-5
CDR3nt: TGTGCCAGCAGTTACACCGGACAGATGAACACTGAAGCTTTCTTT
CDR3aa: CASSYTGQMNTEAFF

j_gene: TRBJ2-2
abundance: few
d_gene: NA
v_gene: TRBV3-1/TRBV3-2
CDR3nt: TGTGCCAGCAGCCGAGGGGGTGCCGGGGAGCTGTTTTTT
CDR3aa: CASSRGGAGELFF

j_gene: TRBJ2-2
abundance: once
d_gene: TRBD2
v_gene: TRBV6-4
CDR3nt: TGTGCCAGCAGTGACGGGACTAGCACCGGGGAGCTGTTTTTT
CDR3aa: CASSDGTSTGELFF

j_gene: TRBJ2-7
abundance: once
d_gene: TRBD1
v_gene: TRBV4-3
CDR3nt: TGCGCCAGCAGCCCCCACAACCCCGGGACAGGGGGCGAGCAGTACTTC
CDR3aa: CASSPHNPGTGGEQYF

j_gene: TRBJ2-5
abundance: NA
d_gene: TRBD2
v_gene: TRBV9
CDR3nt: TGTGCCAGCGGGAAGGGTACTAGCGTTCAAGAGACCCAGTACTTC
CDR3aa: CASGKGTSVQETQYF